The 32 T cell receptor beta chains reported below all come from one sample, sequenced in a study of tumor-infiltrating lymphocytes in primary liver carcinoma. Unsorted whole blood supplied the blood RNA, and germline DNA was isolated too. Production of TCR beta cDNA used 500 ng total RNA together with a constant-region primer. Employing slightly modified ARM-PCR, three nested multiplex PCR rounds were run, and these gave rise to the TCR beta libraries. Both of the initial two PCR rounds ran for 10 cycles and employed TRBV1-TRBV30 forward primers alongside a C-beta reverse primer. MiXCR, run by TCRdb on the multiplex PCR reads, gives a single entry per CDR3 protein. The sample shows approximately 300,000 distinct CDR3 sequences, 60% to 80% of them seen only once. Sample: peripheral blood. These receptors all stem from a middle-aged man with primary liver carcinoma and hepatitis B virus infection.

CDR3 amino acids: CSVQRTTGMQYF. The CDR3 region has the DNA TGCAGCGTCCAACGCACCACAGGTATGCAGTATTTT. The chain links TRBV29-1 to TRBJ2-3; TRBD1 might be the D (5 bases). CDR1 and CDR2 (germline): SQVTM, ANQGSEA. The CDR3 extends over 12 amino acids. Trimming removed 6 bases at V and 11 bases at J, with 18 bases between.

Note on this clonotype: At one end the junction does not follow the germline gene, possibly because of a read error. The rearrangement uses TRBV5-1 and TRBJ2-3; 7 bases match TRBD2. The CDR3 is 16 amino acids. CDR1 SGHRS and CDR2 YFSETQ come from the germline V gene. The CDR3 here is CASSLRASGFTDMQYF. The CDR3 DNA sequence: TGCGCCAGCAGCTTGCGGGCTAGCGGATTCACAGATATGCAGTATTTT.

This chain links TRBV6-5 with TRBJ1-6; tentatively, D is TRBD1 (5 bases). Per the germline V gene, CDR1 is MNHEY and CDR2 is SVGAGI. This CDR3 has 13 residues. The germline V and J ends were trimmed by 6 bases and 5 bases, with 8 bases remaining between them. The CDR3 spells CASRATDNSPLHF. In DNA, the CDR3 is TGTGCCAGCAGGGCGACAGATAATTCACCCCTCCACTTT.

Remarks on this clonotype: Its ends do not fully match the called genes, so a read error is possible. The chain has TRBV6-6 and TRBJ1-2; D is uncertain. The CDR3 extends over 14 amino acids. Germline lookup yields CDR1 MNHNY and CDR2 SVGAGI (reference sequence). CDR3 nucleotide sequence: TGTGCCAGCATTTACAGCGGGGTGGGAGATGGCTACACGTTC. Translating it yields CASIYSGVGDGYTF.

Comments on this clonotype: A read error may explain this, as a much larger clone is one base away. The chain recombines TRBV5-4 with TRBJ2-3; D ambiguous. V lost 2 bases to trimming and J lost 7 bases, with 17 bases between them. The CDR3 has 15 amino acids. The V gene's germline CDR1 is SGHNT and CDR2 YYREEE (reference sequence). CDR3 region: CASSLTKPESHTQYF. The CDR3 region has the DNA TGTGCCAGCAGCTTAACGAAACCCGAATCTCATACGCAGTATTTT.

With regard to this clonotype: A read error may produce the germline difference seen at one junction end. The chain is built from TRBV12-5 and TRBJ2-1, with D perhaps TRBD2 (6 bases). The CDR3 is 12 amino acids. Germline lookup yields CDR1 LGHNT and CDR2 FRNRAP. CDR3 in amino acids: CASGLLGRTLIF. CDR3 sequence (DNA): TGTGCTAGTGGTTTGCTTGGGAGGACCTTGATCTTC.

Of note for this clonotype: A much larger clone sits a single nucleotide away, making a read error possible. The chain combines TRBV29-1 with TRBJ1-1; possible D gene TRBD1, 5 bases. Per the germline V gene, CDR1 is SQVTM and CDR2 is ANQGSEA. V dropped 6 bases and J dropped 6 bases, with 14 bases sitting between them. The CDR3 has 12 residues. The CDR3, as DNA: TGCAGCGTAAGGGACGGAAACCCTGAAGCTTTCTTT. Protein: CSVRDGNPEAFF.

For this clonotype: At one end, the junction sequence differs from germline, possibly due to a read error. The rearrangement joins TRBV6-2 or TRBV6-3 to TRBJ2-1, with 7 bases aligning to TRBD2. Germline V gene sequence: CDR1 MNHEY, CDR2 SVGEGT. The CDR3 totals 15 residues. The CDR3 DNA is TGTGCCAGCAGAAGTGGTAGCGGGTGGTACAATGATCAGTTCTTC. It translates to CASRSGSGWYNDQFF.

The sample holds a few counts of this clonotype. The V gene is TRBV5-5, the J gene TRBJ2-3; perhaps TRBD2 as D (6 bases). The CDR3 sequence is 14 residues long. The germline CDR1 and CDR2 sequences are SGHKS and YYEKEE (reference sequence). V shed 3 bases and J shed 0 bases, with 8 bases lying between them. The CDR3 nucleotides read TGTGCCAGCAGCTCTGGACTAAGCACAGATACGCAGTATTTT. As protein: CASSSGLSTDTQYF.

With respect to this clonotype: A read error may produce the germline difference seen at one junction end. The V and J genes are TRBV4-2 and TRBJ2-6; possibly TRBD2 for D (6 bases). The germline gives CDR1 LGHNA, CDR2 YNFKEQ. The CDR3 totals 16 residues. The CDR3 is CDSSQERDSGANVLAF. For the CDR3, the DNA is TGTGACAGCAGCCAAGAACGGGACTCTGGGGCCAACGTCCTGGCTTTC.

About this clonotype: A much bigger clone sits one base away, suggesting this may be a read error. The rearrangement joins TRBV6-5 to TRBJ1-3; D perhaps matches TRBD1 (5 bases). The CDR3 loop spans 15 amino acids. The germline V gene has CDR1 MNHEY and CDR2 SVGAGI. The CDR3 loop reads CARSYSYRPGNTIYF. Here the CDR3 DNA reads TGTGCCAGAAGTTACTCGTACAGGCCTGGAAACACCATATATTTT.

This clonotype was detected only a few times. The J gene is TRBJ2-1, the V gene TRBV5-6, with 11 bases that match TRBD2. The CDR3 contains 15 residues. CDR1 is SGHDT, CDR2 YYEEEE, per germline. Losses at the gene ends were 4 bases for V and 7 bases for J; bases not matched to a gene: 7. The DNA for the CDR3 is TGTGCCAGCAGCCTACTAGCGGGAGTTTTAAATGAGCAGTTCTTC. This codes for CASSLLAGVLNEQFF. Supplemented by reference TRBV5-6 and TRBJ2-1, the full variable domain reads DAGVTQSPTHLIKTRGQQVTLRCSPKSGHDTVSWYQQALGQGPQFIFQYYEEEERQRGNFPDRFSGHQFPNYSSELNVNALLLGDSALYLCASSLLAGVLNEQFFGPGTRLTVL.

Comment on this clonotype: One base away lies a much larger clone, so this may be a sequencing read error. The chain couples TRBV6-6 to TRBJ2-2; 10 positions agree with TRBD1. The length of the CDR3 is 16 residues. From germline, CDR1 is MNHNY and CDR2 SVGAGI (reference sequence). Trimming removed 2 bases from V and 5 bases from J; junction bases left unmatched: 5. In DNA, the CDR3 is TGTGCCAGCAGTTACCTGGGACAGGGGAAGACCGGGGAGCTGTTTTTT. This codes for CASSYLGQGKTGELFF.

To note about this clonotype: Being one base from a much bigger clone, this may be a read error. CDR3: CGSRWWEHDTGELFF. The CDR3 DNA reads TGTGGCAGCAGATGGTGGGAGCACGACACCGGGGAGCTGTTTTTT. The chain uses TRBV11-2 and TRBJ2-2; D may be TRBD2 (5 bases). CDR3 length: 15 amino acids. Germline CDR1 is SGHAT and CDR2 is FQNNGV.

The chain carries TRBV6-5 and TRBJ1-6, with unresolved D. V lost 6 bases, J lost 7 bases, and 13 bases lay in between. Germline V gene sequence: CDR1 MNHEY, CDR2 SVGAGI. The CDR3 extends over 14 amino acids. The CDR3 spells CASRPRLWNSPLHF. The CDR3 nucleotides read TGTGCCAGCAGACCACGGTTATGGAATTCACCCCTCCACTTT.

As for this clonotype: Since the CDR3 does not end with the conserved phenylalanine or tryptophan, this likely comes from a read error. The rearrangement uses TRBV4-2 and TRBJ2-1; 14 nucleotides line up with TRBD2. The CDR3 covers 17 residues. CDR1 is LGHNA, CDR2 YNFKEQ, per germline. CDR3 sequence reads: CVSSPSQGLAGVNDQFL. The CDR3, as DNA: TGTGTCAGCAGCCCCTCGCAGGGACTAGCGGGAGTCAATGATCAGTTCCTC.

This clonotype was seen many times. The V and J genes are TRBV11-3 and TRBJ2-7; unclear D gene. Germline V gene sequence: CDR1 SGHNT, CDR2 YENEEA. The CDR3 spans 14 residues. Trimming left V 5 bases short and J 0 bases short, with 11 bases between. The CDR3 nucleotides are TGTGCCAGCAGCCTCGGCCCTAGCTCCTACGAGCAGTACTTC. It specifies CASSLGPSSYEQYF. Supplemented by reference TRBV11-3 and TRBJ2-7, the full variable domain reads EAGVVQSPRYKIIEKKQPVAFWCNPISGHNTLYWYLQNLGQGPELLIRYENEEAVDDSQLPKDRFSAERLKGVDSTLKIQPAELGDSAVYLCASSLGPSSYEQYFGPGTRLTVT.

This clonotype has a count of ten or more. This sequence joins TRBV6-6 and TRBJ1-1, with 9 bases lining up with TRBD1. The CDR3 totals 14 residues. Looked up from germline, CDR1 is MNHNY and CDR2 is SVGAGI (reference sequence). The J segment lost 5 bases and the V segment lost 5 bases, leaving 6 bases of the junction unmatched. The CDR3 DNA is TGTGCCAGCAGTGCAACACAGGGGGCTACTGAAGCTTTCTTT. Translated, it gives CASSATQGATEAFF.

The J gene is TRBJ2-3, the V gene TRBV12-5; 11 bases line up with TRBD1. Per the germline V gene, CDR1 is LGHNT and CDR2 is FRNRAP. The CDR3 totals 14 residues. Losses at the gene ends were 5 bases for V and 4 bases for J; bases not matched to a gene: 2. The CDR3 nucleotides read TGTGCTAGTGGTCTGGGACAGGGGGCAGATACGCAGTATTTT. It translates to CASGLGQGADTQYF.

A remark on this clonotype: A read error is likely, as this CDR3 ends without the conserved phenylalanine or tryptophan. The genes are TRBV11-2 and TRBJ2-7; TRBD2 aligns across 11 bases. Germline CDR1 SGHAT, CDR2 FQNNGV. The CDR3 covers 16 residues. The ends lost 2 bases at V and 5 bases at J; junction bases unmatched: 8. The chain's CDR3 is CASSLSVLAGVDEQYL. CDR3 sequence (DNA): TGTGCCAGCAGCTTAAGTGTACTAGCGGGAGTCGACGAGCAGTACTTA.

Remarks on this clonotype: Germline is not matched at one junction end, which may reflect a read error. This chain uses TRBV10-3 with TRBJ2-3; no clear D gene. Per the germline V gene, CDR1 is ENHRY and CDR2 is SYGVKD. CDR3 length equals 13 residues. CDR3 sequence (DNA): TGTGCCATCAGTGCTCCCAGCATAGATACGCAGTATTTT. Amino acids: CAISAPSIDTQYF.

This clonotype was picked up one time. In nucleotides, the CDR3 is TGCAGCGGTGTCTCAGGGTGGGACATGAACACTGAAGCTTTCTTT. Its protein is CSGVSGWDMNTEAFF. The gene calls are TRBV29-1 and TRBJ1-1; a possible D gene is TRBD1 (6 bases). V gave up 7 bases and J gave up 0 bases, with 18 bases separating them. From germline, CDR1 is SQVTM and CDR2 ANQGSEA. This CDR3 spans 15 amino acids.

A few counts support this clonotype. CDR3 nucleotide sequence: TGTGCCAGCAGCTTATCCGAATCACCCCTCCACTTT. Translating gives CASSLSESPLHF. The V and J genes are TRBV11-2 and TRBJ1-6; D uncertain. The V and J ends lost 2 bases and 10 bases respectively, with 6 bases between them. CDR3 size: 12 residues. Germline CDR1 and CDR2: SGHAT and FQNNGV.

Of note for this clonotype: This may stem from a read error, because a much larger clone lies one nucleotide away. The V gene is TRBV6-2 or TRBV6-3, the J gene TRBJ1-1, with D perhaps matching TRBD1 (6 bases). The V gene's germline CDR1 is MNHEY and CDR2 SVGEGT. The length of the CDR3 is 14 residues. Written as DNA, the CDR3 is TGTGCCTGCAGTTCCGCAGGGGCGGCCTCTGAAGCTTTCTTT. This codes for CACSSAGAASEAFF.

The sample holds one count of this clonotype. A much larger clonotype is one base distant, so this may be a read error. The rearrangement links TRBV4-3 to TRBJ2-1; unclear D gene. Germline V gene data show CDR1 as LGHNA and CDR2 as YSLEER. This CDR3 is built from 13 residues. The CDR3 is CASSQVPNNEQLF. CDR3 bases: TGCGCCAGCAGCCAAGTCCCAAACAATGAGCAGCTCTTC.

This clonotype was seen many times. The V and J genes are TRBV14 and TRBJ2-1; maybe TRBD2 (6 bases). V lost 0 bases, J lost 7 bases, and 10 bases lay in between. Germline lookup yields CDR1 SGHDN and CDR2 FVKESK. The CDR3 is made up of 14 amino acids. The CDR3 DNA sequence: TGTGCCAGCAGCCAAGAGGAGGGTTGGAATGAGCAGTTCTTC. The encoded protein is CASSQEEGWNEQFF.

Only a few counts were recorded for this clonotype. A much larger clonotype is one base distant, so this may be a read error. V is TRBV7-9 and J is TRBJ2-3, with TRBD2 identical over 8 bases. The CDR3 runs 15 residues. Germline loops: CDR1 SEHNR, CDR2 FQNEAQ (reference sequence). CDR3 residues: CASSERELRTDAQYF. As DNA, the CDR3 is TGTGCCAGCAGCGAGCGGGAGCTACGCACAGATGCGCAGTATTTT.

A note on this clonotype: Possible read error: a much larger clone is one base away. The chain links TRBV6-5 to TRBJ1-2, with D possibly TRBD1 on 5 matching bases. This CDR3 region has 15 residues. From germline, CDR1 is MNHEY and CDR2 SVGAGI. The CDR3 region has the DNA TGTGTCACAAACTCCGCAGGGTCGATGGCGGATGGCTACACCTTC. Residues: CVTNSAGSMADGYTF.

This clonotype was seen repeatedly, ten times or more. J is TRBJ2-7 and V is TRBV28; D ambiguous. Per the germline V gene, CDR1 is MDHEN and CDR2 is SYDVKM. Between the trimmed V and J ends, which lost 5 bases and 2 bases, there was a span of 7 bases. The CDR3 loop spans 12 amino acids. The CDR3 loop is CASSIGAYEQYF. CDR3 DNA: TGTGCCAGCAGTATTGGAGCCTACGAGCAGTACTTC.

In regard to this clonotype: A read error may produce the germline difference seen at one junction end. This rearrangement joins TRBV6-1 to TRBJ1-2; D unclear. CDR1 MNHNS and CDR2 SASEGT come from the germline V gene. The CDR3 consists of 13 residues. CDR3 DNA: TGTACCAGCAGTGTGGCAGCACTCTATGGTTACACCTTC. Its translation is CTSSVAALYGYTF.

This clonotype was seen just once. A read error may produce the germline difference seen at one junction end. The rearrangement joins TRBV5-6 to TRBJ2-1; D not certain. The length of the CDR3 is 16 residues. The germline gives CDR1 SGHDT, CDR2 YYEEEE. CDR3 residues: CASSSNMVVRFDEQFF. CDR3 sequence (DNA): TGTGCCAGCAGCTCTAACATGGTGGTGAGGTTCGATGAGCAATTCTTC.

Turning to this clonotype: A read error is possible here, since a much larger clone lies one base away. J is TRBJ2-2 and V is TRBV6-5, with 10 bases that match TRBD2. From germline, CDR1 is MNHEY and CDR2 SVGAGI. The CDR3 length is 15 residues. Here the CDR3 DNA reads TGTGCCAGCCGAGCTAGCGGGAGTTTTACCGGGGACCTGTTTTTT. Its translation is CASRASGSFTGDLFF.